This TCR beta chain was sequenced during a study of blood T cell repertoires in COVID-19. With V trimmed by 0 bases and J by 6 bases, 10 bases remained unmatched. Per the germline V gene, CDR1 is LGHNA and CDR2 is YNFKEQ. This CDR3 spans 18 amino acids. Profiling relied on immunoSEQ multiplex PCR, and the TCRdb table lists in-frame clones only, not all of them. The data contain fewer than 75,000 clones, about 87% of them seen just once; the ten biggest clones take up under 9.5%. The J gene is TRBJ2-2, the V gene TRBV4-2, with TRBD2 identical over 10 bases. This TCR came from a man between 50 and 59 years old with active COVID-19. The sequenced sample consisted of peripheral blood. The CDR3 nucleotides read TGTGCCAGCAGCCAAGATAGGCCTAGCGGGGGTTTCCCCGGGGAGCTGTTTTTT. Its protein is CASSQDRPSGGFPGELFF.